Sequencing of this TCR beta chain was carried out in a study of blood T cells in healthy people across ages. For the study at large: Every two T cells gave about one barcoded beta molecule via template switching. Study-wide results and limits: What prevented conclusive comparison of naive and antigen-experienced cells was that PBMCs were unsorted. The long-lived group displayed more naive CD4+ cells, plus higher diversity, than the aged donors did.

About this clonotype: Antigen specificity is unknown.

Germline CDR1 reads SGHRS; CDR2 reads YFSETQ. CDR3 length equals 14 residues. The V end was cut by 0 bases, the J end by 5 bases, with 10 bases between. It was with a sample-barcoded 5' primer and a J-beta primer mix that a second PCR of about 7 to 12 cycles was run. TCRdb passed the 5' RACE reads through MiXCR, listing each CDR3 protein once. Of approximately 940,000 distinct CDR3 sequences detected, roughly 48% appear once; the ten largest clones hold about an eighth. This chain links TRBV5-1 with TRBJ2-3; D is undetermined. The source of this sequence is a man aged 25 to 40 in good health. Material for sequencing was blood. CDR3 sequence: CASSLGAGRDTQYF. The CDR3 DNA reads as TGCGCCAGCAGCTTGGGGGCAGGCCGAGATACGCAGTATTTT.